These 12 T cell receptor beta chains share one sample of origin, sequenced in a study of shared clonotypes between healthy human individuals. Clones were read by immunoSEQ multiplex PCR, and TCRdb kept only the in-frame ones, dropping some. Of about half a million clones in the sample, approximately 81% were seen once. Sequencing was performed on PBMCs. These receptors were collected from a woman in her thirties or forties in good health. Some clones in this sample may be carry-over from other donors' samples.

The chain employs TRBV28 and TRBJ2-1, with 8 positions matching TRBD1. V lost 2 bases and J lost 6; bases outside the gene matches: 9. The CDR3 totals 16 residues. Germline V gives CDR1 MDHEN, CDR2 SYDVKM. CDR3 coding DNA: TGTGCCAGCAGTTTACTCGGGACAGGAGGACTCAATGAGCAGTTCTTC. Translated: CASSLLGTGGLNEQFF.

Comment on this clone: It differs at one base from a far larger clone, so likely a read error. The chain is built from TRBV14 and TRBJ1-1; D unresolved. Germline V CDR1 and CDR2: SGHDN, FVKESK. Trimming removed 4 bases from V and 2 bases from J, with 17 bases in between. This CDR3 spans 16 amino acids. The CDR3 bases are TGTGCCAGCAGCCCCCTAGGAAGGGCGGTTAACACTGAAGCTTTCTTT. This encodes CASSPLGRAVNTEAFF.

This clone was counted once. The rearrangement links TRBV28 to TRBJ2-2, with D uncertain. V shed 6 bases and J shed 0 bases, with 23 bases lying between them. CDR1 and CDR2 from the germline V gene are MDHEN and SYDVKM. The CDR3 runs 19 residues. CDR3 region: CASSIPTFAQYANTGELFF. The DNA of the CDR3 is TGTGCCAGCAGCATCCCGACCTTCGCGCAATACGCGAACACCGGGGAGCTGTTTTTT.

Turning to this clone: This likely stems from a read error, as it lies one base from a far larger clone. The chain has TRBV5-1 and TRBJ1-2; D gene ambiguous. This CDR3 has 17 amino acids. The germline V gene encodes CDR1 SGHRS and CDR2 YFSETQ. Deletions cut 3 bases from V and 2 bases from J, with 20 bases between. In DNA form, the CDR3 reads TGCGCCAGCAGCTCGGACGGGTCCCCGGCGCAGAACTATGGCTACACCTTC. Translated, it gives CASSSDGSPAQNYGYTF. Based on the CDR3 plus reference TRBV5-1 and TRBJ1-2, the full variable domain is KAGVTQTPRYLIKTRGQQVTLSCSPISGHRSVSWYQQTPGQGLQFLFEYFSETQRNKGNFPGRFSGRQFSNSRSEMNVSTLELGDSALYLCASSSDGSPAQNYGYTFGSGTRLTVV.

Notes on this clone: Germline and junction disagree at one end, which may indicate a read error. This chain uses TRBV20-1 with TRBJ1-1; tentatively, D is TRBD1 (5 bases). This CDR3 spans 8 amino acids. Germline V lookup: CDR1 DFQATT, CDR2 SNEGSKA (reference sequence). The CDR3 DNA reads as TGCAGTGCCCGGGGCCCAGGTTGG. Translating it yields CSARGPGW.

In the case of this clone: A far larger clone is one nucleotide away, so this likely arose from a read error. The sample holds other DNA sequences that translate to the same CDR3. The V gene is TRBV18, the J gene TRBJ1-2; D may be TRBD1 (6 bases). Trimming removed 2 bases at V and 3 bases at J, with 16 bases between. CDR3 length: 16 residues. The V gene's germline CDR1 is KGHSH and CDR2 LQKENI. The CDR3 nucleotides read TGTGCCAGCTCACCAAACAAAGACAGGCGTTACTATGGCTACACCTTC. Amino acids: CASSPNKDRRYYGYTF.

The V and J genes are TRBV19 and TRBJ1-1, with D possibly being TRBD1 (5 bases). This CDR3 has 13 residues. Germline V gives CDR1 LNHDA, CDR2 SQIVND (reference sequence). V lost 6 bases, J lost 4 bases, and 12 bases lay in between. The CDR3 loop is CASRVKGATEAFF. CDR3 coding DNA: TGTGCCAGTAGGGTAAAAGGGGCCACTGAAGCTTTCTTT.

Comment on this clone: One base away lies a much larger clone, so this may be a sequencing read error. The chain joins TRBV18 to TRBJ2-3; D gene ambiguous. CDR1 KGHSH and CDR2 LQKENI come from the germline V gene. V was cut by 2 bases and J by 2 bases, with 11 bases left in between. The CDR3 is 15 amino acids. CDR3 loop: CASSPIAHTTDTQYF. In DNA, the CDR3 is TGTGCCAGCTCACCAATCGCACACACCACAGATACGCAGTATTTT.

Comment on this clone: A far larger clone differs by one base, so this is likely a read error. The rearrangement links TRBV11-2 to TRBJ2-7; TRBD1 matches at 10 bases. The CDR3 runs to 14 residues. Germline lookup yields CDR1 SGHAT and CDR2 FQNNGV. The DNA for the CDR3 is TGTGCCATCAGCCGGGACAGGGGCGCCTACGAGCAGTACTTC. This gives the protein CAISRDRGAYEQYF.

V and J are TRBV12-5 and TRBJ1-1, with TRBD1 matching over 7 bases. Germline V gene sequence: CDR1 LGHNT, CDR2 FRNRAP. There are 14 residues in the CDR3. V dropped 6 bases and J dropped 0; count of bases not matched to a gene: 4. CDR3 DNA sequence: TGTGCTAGTGGCCGGCAGGGGGTGAACACTGAAGCTTTCTTT. It codes for CASGRQGVNTEAFF.

This clone has a single count. One junction end does not reproduce the germline sequence, and a read error may be involved. The J gene is TRBJ2-5, the V gene TRBV7-7; 8 bases agree with TRBD1. Germline assignment: CDR1 SSHAT and CDR2 FNYEAQ (reference sequence). The CDR3 is 14 amino acids. The chain's CDR3 is CASSQTGAQETQYF. In DNA form, the CDR3 reads TGTGCTAGCAGCCAGACAGGGGCCCAAGAGACCCAGTACTTC.

The chain carries TRBV10-3 and TRBJ2-7, with D maybe TRBD2 (5 bases). The ends were cut back, 7 bases at V and 0 bases at J, with 16 bases in the middle. Germline values: CDR1 ENHRY, CDR2 SYGVKD. This CDR3 has 15 residues. The CDR3 DNA sequence: TGTGCCATCACCCCCTTCGGGGAAAGCTCCTACGAGCAGTACTTC. Translating gives CAITPFGESSYEQYF.